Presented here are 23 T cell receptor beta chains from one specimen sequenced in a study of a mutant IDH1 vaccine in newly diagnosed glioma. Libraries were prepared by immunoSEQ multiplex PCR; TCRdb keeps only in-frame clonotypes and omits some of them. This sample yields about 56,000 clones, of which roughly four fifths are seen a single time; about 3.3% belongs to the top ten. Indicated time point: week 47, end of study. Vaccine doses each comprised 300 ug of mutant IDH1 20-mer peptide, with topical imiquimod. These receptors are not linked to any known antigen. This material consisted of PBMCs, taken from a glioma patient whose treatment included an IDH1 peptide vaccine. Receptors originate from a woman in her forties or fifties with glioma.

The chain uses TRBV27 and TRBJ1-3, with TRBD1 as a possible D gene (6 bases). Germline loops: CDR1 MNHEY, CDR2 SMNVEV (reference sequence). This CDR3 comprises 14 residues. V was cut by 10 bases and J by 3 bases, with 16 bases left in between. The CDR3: CATKSGGIGNTIYF. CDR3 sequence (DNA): TGTGCCACCAAATCGGGGGGCATTGGAAACACCATATATTTT.

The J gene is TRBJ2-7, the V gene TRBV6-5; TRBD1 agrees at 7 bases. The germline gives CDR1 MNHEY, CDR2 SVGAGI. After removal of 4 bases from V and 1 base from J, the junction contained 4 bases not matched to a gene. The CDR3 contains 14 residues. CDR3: CASSSPGQSYEQYF. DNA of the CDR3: TGTGCCAGCAGTTCCCCGGGACAGTCCTACGAGCAGTACTTC.

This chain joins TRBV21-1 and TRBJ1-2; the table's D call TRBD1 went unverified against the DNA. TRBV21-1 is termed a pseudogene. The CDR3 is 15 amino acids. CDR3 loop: CASSSLRVVYYGYTF. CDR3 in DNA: TGTGCCAGCAGCTCCCTCAGGGTTGTGTACTATGGCTACACCTTC.

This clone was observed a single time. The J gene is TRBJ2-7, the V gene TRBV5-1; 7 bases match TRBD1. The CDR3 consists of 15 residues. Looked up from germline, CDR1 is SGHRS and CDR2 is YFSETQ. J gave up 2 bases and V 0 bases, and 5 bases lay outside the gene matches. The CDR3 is CASSLEQGRTYEQYF. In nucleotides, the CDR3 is TGCGCCAGCAGCTTGGAACAGGGGCGTACCTACGAGCAGTACTTC.

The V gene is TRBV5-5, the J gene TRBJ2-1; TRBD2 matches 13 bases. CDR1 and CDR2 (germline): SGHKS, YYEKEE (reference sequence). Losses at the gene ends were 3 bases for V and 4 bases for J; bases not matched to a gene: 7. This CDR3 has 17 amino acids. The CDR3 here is CASSSYGLAGVYNEQFF. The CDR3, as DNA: TGTGCCAGCAGCTCTTATGGACTAGCGGGGGTTTACAATGAGCAGTTCTTC. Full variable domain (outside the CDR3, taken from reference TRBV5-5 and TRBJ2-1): DAGVTQSPTHLIKTRGQQVTLRCSPISGHKSVSWYQQVLGQGPQFIFQYYEKEERGRGNFPDRFSARQFPNYSSELNVNALLLGDSALYLCASSSYGLAGVYNEQFFGPGTRLTVL.

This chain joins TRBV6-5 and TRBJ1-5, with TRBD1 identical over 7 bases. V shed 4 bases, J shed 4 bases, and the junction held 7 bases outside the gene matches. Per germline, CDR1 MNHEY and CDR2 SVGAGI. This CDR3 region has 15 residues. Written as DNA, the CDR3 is TGTGCCAGCAGTTCTTACAGGGGTGGGAATCAGCCCCAGCATTTT. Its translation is CASSSYRGGNQPQHF.

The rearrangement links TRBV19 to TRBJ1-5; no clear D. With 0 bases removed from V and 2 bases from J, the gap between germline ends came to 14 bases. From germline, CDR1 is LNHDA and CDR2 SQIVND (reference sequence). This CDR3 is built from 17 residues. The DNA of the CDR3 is TGTGCCAGTAGTATAGAAGCTGGGAGATCCGGCAATCAGCCCCAGCATTTT. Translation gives CASSIEAGRSGNQPQHF.

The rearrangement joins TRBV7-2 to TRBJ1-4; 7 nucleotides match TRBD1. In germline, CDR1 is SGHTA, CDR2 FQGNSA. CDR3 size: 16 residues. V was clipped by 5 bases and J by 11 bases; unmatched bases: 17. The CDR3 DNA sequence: TGTGCCAGCAGCCATGAGGGGGCAGGGGCCCTTGGGAAACTGTTTTTT. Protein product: CASSHEGAGALGKLFF.

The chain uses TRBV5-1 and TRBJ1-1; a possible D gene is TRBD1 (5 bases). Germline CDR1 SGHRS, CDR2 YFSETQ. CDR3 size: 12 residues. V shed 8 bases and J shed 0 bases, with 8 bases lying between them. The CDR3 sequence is CASKGLNTEAFF. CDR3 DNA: TGCGCCAGTAAGGGGTTGAACACTGAAGCTTTCTTT. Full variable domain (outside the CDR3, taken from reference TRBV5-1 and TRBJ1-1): KAGVTQTPRYLIKTRGQQVTLSCSPISGHRSVSWYQQTPGQGLQFLFEYFSETQRNKGNFPGRFSGRQFSNSRSEMNVSTLELGDSALYLCASKGLNTEAFFGQGTRLTVV.

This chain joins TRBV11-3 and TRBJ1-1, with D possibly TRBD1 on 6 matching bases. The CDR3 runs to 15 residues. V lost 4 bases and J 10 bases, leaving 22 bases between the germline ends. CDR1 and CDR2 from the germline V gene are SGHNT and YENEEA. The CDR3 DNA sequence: TGTGCCAGCAGCTCCCAAAATGTGGGACAAAAGGGAGCTTTCTTT. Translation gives CASSSQNVGQKGAFF.

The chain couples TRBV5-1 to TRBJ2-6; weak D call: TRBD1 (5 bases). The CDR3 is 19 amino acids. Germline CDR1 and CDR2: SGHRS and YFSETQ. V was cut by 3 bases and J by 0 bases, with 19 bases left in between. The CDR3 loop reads CASSSAPNRQISGANVLTF. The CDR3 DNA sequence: TGCGCCAGCAGCTCGGCACCCAACCGACAGATCTCTGGGGCCAACGTCCTGACTTTC.

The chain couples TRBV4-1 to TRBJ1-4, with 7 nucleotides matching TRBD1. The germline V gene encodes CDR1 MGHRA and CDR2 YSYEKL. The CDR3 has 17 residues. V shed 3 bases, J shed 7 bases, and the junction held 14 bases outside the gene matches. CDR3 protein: CASSHRWSGTASEKLFF. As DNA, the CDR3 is TGCGCCAGCAGCCACCGGTGGTCTGGGACAGCTTCTGAAAAACTGTTTTTT.

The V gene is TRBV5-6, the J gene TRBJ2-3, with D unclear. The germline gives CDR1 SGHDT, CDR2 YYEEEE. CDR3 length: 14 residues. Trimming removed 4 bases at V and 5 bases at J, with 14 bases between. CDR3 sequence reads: CASSLPWGGDTQYF. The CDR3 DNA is TGTGCCAGCAGCCTGCCGTGGGGTGGAGATACGCAGTATTTT. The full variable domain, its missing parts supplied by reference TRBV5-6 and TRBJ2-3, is DAGVTQSPTHLIKTRGQQVTLRCSPKSGHDTVSWYQQALGQGPQFIFQYYEEEERQRGNFPDRFSGHQFPNYSSELNVNALLLGDSALYLCASSLPWGGDTQYFGPGTRLTVL.

The CDR3 here is CAWRGQGQETQYF. CDR3 coding DNA: TGTGCCTGGAGGGGCCAGGGACAAGAGACCCAGTACTTC. The V call is TRBV30, the J call TRBJ2-5, with D possibly matching TRBD1 (5 bases). Germline-derived CDR1 and CDR2 are GTSNPN and SVGIG (reference sequence). CDR3 length: 13 amino acids. V was clipped by 3 bases and J by 2 bases, with 10 bases between them.

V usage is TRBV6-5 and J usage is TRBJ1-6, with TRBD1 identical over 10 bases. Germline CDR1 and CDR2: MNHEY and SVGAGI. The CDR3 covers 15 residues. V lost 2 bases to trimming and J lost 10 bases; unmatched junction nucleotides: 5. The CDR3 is CASSYAGTGDSPLHF. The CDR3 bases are TGTGCCAGCAGTTACGCCGGGACAGGGGACTCACCCCTCCACTTT.

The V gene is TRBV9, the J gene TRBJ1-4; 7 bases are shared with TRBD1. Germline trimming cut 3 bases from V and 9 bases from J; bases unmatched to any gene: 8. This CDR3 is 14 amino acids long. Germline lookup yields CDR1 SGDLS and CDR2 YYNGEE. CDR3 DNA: TGTGCCAGCAGCGGAGGGACAGCAGGGCAAAAACTGTTTTTT. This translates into CASSGGTAGQKLFF.

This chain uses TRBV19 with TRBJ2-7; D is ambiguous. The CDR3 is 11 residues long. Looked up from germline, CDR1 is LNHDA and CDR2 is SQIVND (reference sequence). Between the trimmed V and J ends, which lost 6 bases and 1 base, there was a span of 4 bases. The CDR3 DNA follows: TGTGCCAGTAGCAGTTCCTACGAGCAGTACTTC. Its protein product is CASSSSYEQYF.

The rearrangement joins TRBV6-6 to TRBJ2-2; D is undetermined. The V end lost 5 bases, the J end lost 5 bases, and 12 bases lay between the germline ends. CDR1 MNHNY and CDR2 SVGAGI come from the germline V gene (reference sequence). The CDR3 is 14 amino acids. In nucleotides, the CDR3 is TGTGCCAGCAGTGGCGGACCCACGACCGGGGAGCTGTTTTTT. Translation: CASSGGPTTGELFF.

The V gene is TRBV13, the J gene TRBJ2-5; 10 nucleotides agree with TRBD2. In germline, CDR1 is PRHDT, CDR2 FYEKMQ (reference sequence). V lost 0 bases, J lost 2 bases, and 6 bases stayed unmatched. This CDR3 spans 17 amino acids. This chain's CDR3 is CASSLGPSGGAQETQYF. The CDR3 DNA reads TGTGCCAGCAGCTTAGGCCCTAGCGGGGGAGCGCAAGAGACCCAGTACTTC.

The CDR3 loop reads CASSQAWTVGTEAFF. The CDR3 DNA follows: TGTGCCAGCAGCCAAGCTTGGACGGTGGGCACTGAAGCTTTCTTT. This chain joins TRBV4-2 and TRBJ1-1; D unresolved. The CDR3 extends over 15 amino acids. V was pared by 1 base and J by 4 bases, with 13 bases between. Germline CDR1 is LGHNA and CDR2 is YNFKEQ.

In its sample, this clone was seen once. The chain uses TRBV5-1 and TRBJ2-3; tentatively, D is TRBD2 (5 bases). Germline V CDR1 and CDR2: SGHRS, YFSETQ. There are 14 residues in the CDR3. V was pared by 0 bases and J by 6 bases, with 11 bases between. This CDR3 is CASSLGSGQDTQYF. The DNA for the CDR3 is TGCGCCAGCAGCTTGGGGAGCGGTCAGGATACGCAGTATTTT. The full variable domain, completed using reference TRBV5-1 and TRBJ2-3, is KAGVTQTPRYLIKTRGQQVTLSCSPISGHRSVSWYQQTPGQGLQFLFEYFSETQRNKGNFPGRFSGRQFSNSRSEMNVSTLELGDSALYLCASSLGSGQDTQYFGPGTRLTVL.

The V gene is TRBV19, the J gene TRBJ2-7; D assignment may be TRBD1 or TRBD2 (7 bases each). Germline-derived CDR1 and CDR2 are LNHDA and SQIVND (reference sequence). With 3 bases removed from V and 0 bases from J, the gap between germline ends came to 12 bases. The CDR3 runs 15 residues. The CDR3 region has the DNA TGTGCCAGTAGTATTCAGGGGGGGTTCTCCTACGAGCAGTACTTC. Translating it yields CASSIQGGFSYEQYF. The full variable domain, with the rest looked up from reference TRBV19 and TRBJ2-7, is DGGITQSPKYLFRKEGQNVTLSCEQNLNHDAMYWYRQDPGQGLRLIYYSQIVNDFQKGDIAEGYSVSREKKESFPLTVTSAQKNPTAFYLCASSIQGGFSYEQYFGPGTRLTVT.

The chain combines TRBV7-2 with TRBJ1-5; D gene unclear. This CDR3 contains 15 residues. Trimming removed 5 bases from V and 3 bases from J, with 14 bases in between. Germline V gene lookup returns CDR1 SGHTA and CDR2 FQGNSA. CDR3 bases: TGTGCCAGCAGCCAATCGTGGAGTCTCAATCAGCCCCAGCATTTT. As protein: CASSQSWSLNQPQHF.